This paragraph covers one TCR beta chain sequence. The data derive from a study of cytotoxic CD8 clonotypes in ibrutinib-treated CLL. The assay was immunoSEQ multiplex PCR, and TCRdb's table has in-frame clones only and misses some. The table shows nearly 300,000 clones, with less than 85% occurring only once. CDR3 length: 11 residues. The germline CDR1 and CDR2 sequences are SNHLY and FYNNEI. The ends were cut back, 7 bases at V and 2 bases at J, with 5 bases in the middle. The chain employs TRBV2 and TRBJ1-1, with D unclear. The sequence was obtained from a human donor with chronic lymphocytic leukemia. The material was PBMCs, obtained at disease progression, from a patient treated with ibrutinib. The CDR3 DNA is TGTGCCAGCAAATATAACACTGAAGCTTTCTTT. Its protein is CASKYNTEAFF. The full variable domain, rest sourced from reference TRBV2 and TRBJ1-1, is EPEVTQTPSHQVTQMGQEVILRCVPISNHLYFYWYRQILGQKVEFLVSFYNNEISEKSEIFDDQFSVERPDGSNFTLKIRSTKLEDSAMYFCASKYNTEAFFGQGTRLTVV.